This T cell receptor (beta chain) was obtained from a study of blood T cell repertoires in COVID-19 (TCRdb year 2020). Some background on the complete study: Collaborator samples came from the United States, Italy and Spain and covered acute and convalescent phases of COVID-19. The prospective study material was composed of cDNA or gDNA derived from T cells, B-cell-depleted T cells, or PBMCs. Deeply sampled blood TCRbeta repertoires from subjects exposed to, actively infected with, or recovered from COVID-19 were included in the dataset. The repertoires were released in a freely available public database meant as a resource for research on the immune response to SARS-CoV-2. Samples were obtained from the ongoing ImmuneRACE study (first 160 participants) and from 1,254 subjects provided by 6 global collaborators. Nearly every sample came with metadata listing a de-identified subject ID, COVID-19 status, age in years and sex. HLA class I and class II types, where available, came from metadata supplied by the sample provider rather than from assay-based typing.

Study-wide conclusions, independent of this receptor: The amount of clinical and demographic metadata varied by source and participant and was provided uncurated.

This clone was recorded once. The clone's antigen remains unknown. No base quality information exists; no much larger clone differs at one position. The germline V gene (reference sequence) sets CDR1 to MNHNY and CDR2 to SVGAGI. From its cysteine to its phenylalanine, the CDR3 spans 15 amino acids. Here the CDR3 DNA is all that survives: 45 bases in frame from base 1. V is clipped by 2 bases and J by 0 bases, and the sequence between their germline boundaries is 10 bases long. One collaborating source in Seattle enrolled patients while the patients were actively infected and followed the patients over time throughout the course of disease. Each collaborating institution followed its own protocols to collect whole blood in K2EDTA tubes. For TCRbeta analysis, collaborators shipped samples as frozen whole blood, isolated PBMCs, or DNA extracted from either of those sample types. TCRbeta CDR3 regions were amplified from genomic DNA by means of the immunoSEQ Assay, a bias-controlled multiplex PCR. The original pipeline was this. Nucleated cell counts per sample were estimated from amplification of reference gene primers within the assay. To quantify the absolute abundance of each unique TCRbeta CDR3 rearrangement, sequence reads were collapsed and filtered. Productive Simpson clonality was computed per sample as the square root of Simpson's diversity index over productive rearrangements. As stored in TCRdb, this immuneACCESS dataset retains in-frame rearrangements with V and J assigned. A fraction of the clones does not appear; measured against another copy, unresolved V genes explain less than half of the discrepancy, and the remainder lacks a known reason. Clonal size and the V and J genes are those of that table, whereas D and trimming came from the DNA. A total of roughly 160,000 clones appear in this sample, about 85% of them only once. 6.9% of the sample lies in the top ten.

This sequence originates from a man aged 80 or over with COVID-19, enrolled during active disease. The material sequenced was peripheral blood. The sequence joins TRBV6-6 to TRBJ1-1; the D gene cannot be resolved reliably. For the CDR3, the sequence is CASSYGGTMNTEAFF. The bases read TGTGCCAGCAGTTACGGAGGTACCATGAACACTGAAGCTTTCTTT.